The 19 T cell receptor beta chains listed next were all sequenced from one sample in a study of T cells in Graves' hyperthyroidism and ophthalmopathy. Researchers amplified the TCR beta CDR3 regions from RNA transcripts. Primed by the HTBI set, a first-round RT-PCR was run on the TCR CDR3. TCRdb used MiXCR to reprocess the multiplex PCR reads, holding one entry per CDR3 protein. The table lists 250,000 to 350,000 distinct CDR3 sequences, approximately 17% of them singletons. Sequenced input: blood. These receptors came from a man between 25 and 39 years old with Graves' hyperthyroidism.

V and J are TRBV19 and TRBJ1-1; D perhaps matches TRBD1 (6 bases). The ends were cut back, 5 bases at V and 1 base at J, with 14 bases in the middle. This CDR3 comprises 15 residues. Germline CDR1 reads LNHDA; CDR2 reads SQIVND (reference sequence). The chain's CDR3 is CASSFRGKGNTEAFF. CDR3 DNA: TGTGCCAGTAGTTTTAGGGGGAAGGGGAACACTGAAGCTTTCTTT.

This clonotype has only one observation. A much larger clonotype is one base distant, so this may be a read error. The rearrangement uses TRBV30 and TRBJ2-7; D may correspond to TRBD1 or TRBD2 (5 bases each). CDR1 GTSNPN and CDR2 SVGIG come from the germline V gene (reference sequence). V lost 5 bases to trimming and J lost 5 bases, with 16 bases between them. The CDR3 is made up of 13 amino acids. In DNA form, the CDR3 reads TGTGCCTGGGATCGGGGCAGGCGGCACGAGCAGTACTTC. Its translation is CAWDRGRRHEQYF.

This clonotype occurred a few times. V is TRBV3-1 and J is TRBJ2-7, with TRBD1 matching over 10 bases. V was pared by 4 bases and J by 4 bases, with 7 bases of the junction left unmatched. Germline lookup yields CDR1 LGHDT and CDR2 YNNKEL (reference sequence). The length of the CDR3 is 15 residues. The CDR3 here is CASSLHRDRGYEQYF. As DNA, the CDR3 is TGTGCCAGCAGCCTACACCGGGACAGGGGATACGAGCAGTACTTC.

Points on this clonotype: A single base separates this from a much larger clone, so it may be a read error. The rearrangement joins TRBV27 to TRBJ1-4; D is possibly TRBD1 (6 bases). The length of the CDR3 is 15 residues. Germline loops: CDR1 MNHEY, CDR2 SMNVEV (reference sequence). CDR3 amino acids: CASSFQPGVDEKLSF. The CDR3 DNA reads as TGTGCCAGCAGTTTCCAGCCAGGGGTGGATGAAAAACTGTCTTTT.

The V gene is TRBV29-1, the J gene TRBJ2-1; TRBD2 matches 10 bases. The V segment lost 5 bases and the J segment 4 bases; nucleotides outside the gene matches: 14. Germline loops: CDR1 SQVTM, CDR2 ANQGSEA. There are 17 residues in the CDR3. CDR3 in DNA: TGCAGCGTTCAAAGTCGGCGGAGGACTAGCGGATACAATGAGCAGTTCTTC. It is translated as CSVQSRRRTSGYNEQFF.

This chain links TRBV11-2 with TRBJ2-7, with 11 positions matching TRBD2. V was clipped by 4 bases and J by 7 bases; unmatched bases: 12. CDR1 is SGHAT, CDR2 FQNNGV, per germline. This CDR3 has 16 residues. The CDR3 DNA reads as TGTGCCAGCAGCTCTAAGACTAGCGGGAATGACAATGAGCAGTACTTC. Translated, it gives CASSSKTSGNDNEQYF.

The V gene is TRBV19, the J gene TRBJ1-2; tentative D call: TRBD1 (6 bases). V lost 7 bases and J lost 8, with 20 bases in between. The CDR3 runs to 14 residues. Germline V gene sequence: CDR1 LNHDA, CDR2 SQIVND (reference sequence). CDR3 loop: CASNSRDTPGGYTF. In DNA, the CDR3 is TGTGCCAGTAACTCCCGGGACACCCCCGGAGGCTACACCTTC. Drawing the rest from reference TRBV19 and TRBJ1-2, the complete variable domain is DGGITQSPKYLFRKEGQNVTLSCEQNLNHDAMYWYRQDPGQGLRLIYYSQIVNDFQKGDIAEGYSVSREKKESFPLTVTSAQKNPTAFYLCASNSRDTPGGYTFGSGTRLTVV.

Of note for this clonotype: Just one base apart from a much larger clone, this may be a read error. This is likely a read error, given that the CDR3 carries no conserved phenylalanine or tryptophan at its end. The V gene is TRBV18, the J gene TRBJ1-6; 9 bases are shared with TRBD1. The germline V gene encodes CDR1 KGHSH and CDR2 LQKENI. The CDR3 covers 14 residues. J gave up 10 bases and V 6 bases, and 7 bases lay outside the gene matches. This CDR3 is CASSGQGLSSPLHL. The CDR3 coding sequence is TGTGCCAGCTCCGGACAGGGGTTATCCTCACCCCTCCACCTT.

On this clonotype itself: Being one base from a much bigger clone, this may be a read error. J is TRBJ2-4 and V is TRBV11-2, with 7 positions matching TRBD2. The germline CDR1 and CDR2 sequences are SGHAT and FQNNGV. V was pared by 2 bases and J by 8 bases, with 9 bases of the junction left unmatched. The CDR3 covers 15 residues. Written as DNA, the CDR3 is TGTGCCAGCAGCTTAACAGCGGGAAGGGGAGACATTCAGTACTTC. Amino acids: CASSLTAGRGDIQYF.

There are many counts of this clonotype. CDR3 region: CSGTNRRGHNEQFF. DNA of the CDR3: TGCAGTGGAACGAACAGACGAGGTCACAATGAGCAGTTCTTC. The gene calls are TRBV20-1 and TRBJ2-1; D unclear. Germline lookup yields CDR1 DFQATT and CDR2 SNEGSKA (reference sequence). The CDR3 covers 14 residues. Trimming removed 7 bases at V and 5 bases at J, with 18 bases between.

The table lists this clonotype with a few counts. The J gene is TRBJ2-1, the V gene TRBV7-2; 7 bases line up with TRBD2. This CDR3 region has 17 residues. Germline lookup yields CDR1 SGHTA and CDR2 FQGNSA. J was trimmed by 2 bases and V by 1 base; bases with no gene match: 8. DNA of the CDR3: TGTGCCAGCAGCTTAGGGATCCGGGACTACCCCTACAATGAGCAGTTCTTC. Its translation is CASSLGIRDYPYNEQFF. The full variable domain, in which reference TRBV7-2 and TRBJ2-1 provide the parts outside the CDR3, is GAGVSQSPSNKVTEKGKDVELRCDPISGHTALYWYRQSLGQGLEFLIYFQGNSAPDKSGLPSDRFSAERTGGSVSTLTIQRTQQEDSAVYLCASSLGIRDYPYNEQFFGPGTRLTVL.

V gene TRBV29-1 combines with J gene TRBJ1-1, with D possibly TRBD1 on 6 matching bases. Germline CDR1 is SQVTM and CDR2 is ANQGSEA. The CDR3 consists of 10 residues. Trimming cost V 6 bases and J 8 bases, with 10 bases left between them. CDR3 sequence: CSVQGLEAFF. CDR3 nucleotides: TGCAGCGTCCAGGGGCTCGAAGCTTTCTTT. Looking up the rest from reference TRBV29-1 and TRBJ1-1 gives the full variable domain: SAVISQKPSRDICQRGTSLTIQCQVDSQVTMMFWYRQQPGQSLTLIATANQGSEATYESGFVIDKFPISRPNLTFSTLTVSNMSPEDSSIYLCSVQGLEAFFGQGTRLTVV.

This clonotype has at least ten counts. CDR3 DNA sequence: TGTGCCAGCACCCCCCGGGCGGGCACAGATACGCAGTATTTT. This codes for CASTPRAGTDTQYF. V usage is TRBV12-3 or TRBV12-4 and J usage is TRBJ2-3; D gene unclear. The V and J ends lost 7 bases and 1 base respectively, with 12 bases between them. CDR3 size: 14 residues.

This clonotype has at least ten counts. The chain links TRBV11-2 to TRBJ1-3; D gene ambiguous. There are 14 residues in the CDR3. V lost 0 bases to trimming and J lost 1 base, with 4 bases between them. The germline CDR1 and CDR2 sequences are SGHAT and FQNNGV. The CDR3 bases are TGTGCCAGCAGCTTAGATAGATCTGGAAACACCATATATTTT. Protein product: CASSLDRSGNTIYF.

This clonotype was seen only a few times. J is TRBJ2-1 and V is TRBV28; D ambiguous. The V and J ends lost 6 bases and 6 bases respectively, with 21 bases between them. Germline V gene sequence: CDR1 MDHEN, CDR2 SYDVKM. The length of the CDR3 is 16 residues. The CDR3 sequence: CASSLYPGYSGNEQFF. In nucleotides, the CDR3 is TGTGCCAGCAGCTTGTACCCCGGATACTCAGGCAATGAGCAGTTCTTC.

The chain's CDR3 is CASRTGANYGYTF. In nucleotides, the CDR3 is TGTGCCAGCCGGACAGGGGCGAACTATGGCTACACCTTC. The V call is TRBV2, the J call TRBJ1-2; the match to TRBD1 covers 9 bases. V dropped 8 bases and J dropped 2; count of bases not matched to a gene: 3. Germline values: CDR1 SNHLY, CDR2 FYNNEI. CDR3 size: 13 residues.

The V gene is TRBV13, the J gene TRBJ2-7; 12 bases are a match to TRBD2. This CDR3 is built from 19 residues. Germline trimming cut 4 bases from V and 1 base from J; bases unmatched to any gene: 14. Germline CDR1 is PRHDT and CDR2 is FYEKMQ (reference sequence). The CDR3 is CASSSTQLAGGRSSYEQYF. CDR3 in DNA: TGTGCCAGCAGCTCAACCCAACTAGCGGGAGGTAGGAGTTCCTACGAGCAGTACTTC. Supplemented by reference TRBV13 and TRBJ2-7, the full variable domain reads AAGVIQSPRHLIKEKRETATLKCYPIPRHDTVYWYQQGPGQDPQFLISFYEKMQSDKGSIPDRFSAQQFSDYHSELNMSSLELGDSALYFCASSSTQLAGGRSSYEQYFGPGTRLTVT.

This clonotype was observed many times. The chain uses TRBV5-1 and TRBJ2-7; D unresolved. The CDR3 extends over 11 amino acids. The germline V gene encodes CDR1 SGHRS and CDR2 YFSETQ. V dropped 4 bases and J dropped 0 bases, with 2 bases sitting between them. The CDR3 region has the DNA TGCGCCAGCAGCGACTCCTACGAGCAGTACTTC. Translating it yields CASSDSYEQYF. The variable domain in full, with the rest retrieved from reference TRBV5-1 and TRBJ2-7, is KAGVTQTPRYLIKTRGQQVTLSCSPISGHRSVSWYQQTPGQGLQFLFEYFSETQRNKGNFPGRFSGRQFSNSRSEMNVSTLELGDSALYLCASSDSYEQYFGPGTRLTVT.

The table lists this clonotype with many counts. The genes are TRBV18 and TRBJ1-4, with D tentatively TRBD1 (6 bases). CDR3 length equals 15 residues. The germline CDR1 and CDR2 sequences are KGHSH and LQKENI. Trimming removed 3 bases at V and 8 bases at J, with 16 bases between. CDR3 coding DNA: TGTGCCAGCTCACCCACCACGGGGGCTACCGAAAAACTGTTTTTT. It is translated as CASSPTTGATEKLFF. Looking up the rest from reference TRBV18 and TRBJ1-4 gives the full variable domain: NAGVMQNPRHLVRRRGQEARLRCSPMKGHSHVYWYRQLPEEGLKFMVYLQKENIIDESGMPKERFSAEFPKEGPSILRIQQVVRGDSAAYFCASSPTTGATEKLFFGSGTQLSVL.